This T cell receptor (beta chain) is drawn from a study of radiotherapy plus CTLA-4 blockade in lung cancer. Study as a whole: For 15% to 20% of patients, objective responses occurred, and about 30% had disease control.

TCRdb's table, derived via immunoSEQ multiplex PCR, lists solely in-frame clones and lacks some. In the table there are tens of thousands of clones, around 76% of which are singletons. This clone is a singleton in its sample. No antigen is known for it. Study-wide findings and caveats: Reported findings show early blood T cell clone dynamics, with interferon-beta, best predicted response.

The CDR3 length is 15 residues. Germline V gene lookup returns CDR1 LNHDA and CDR2 SQIVND (reference sequence). J was trimmed by 6 bases and V by 3 bases; bases with no gene match: 8. The sequencing used peripheral blood, collected from a patient treated with radiotherapy plus ipilimumab. The rearrangement joins TRBV19 to TRBJ2-3; the match to TRBD2 covers 8 bases. The receptor was derived from a human donor with non-small cell lung cancer who had a partial response to radiotherapy plus ipilimumab. Some clones in this sample may be carry-over from other donors' samples. CDR3 protein: CASSIGAGARDTQYF. For the CDR3, the DNA is TGTGCCAGTAGTATTGGAGCGGGGGCCCGGGATACGCAGTATTTT.